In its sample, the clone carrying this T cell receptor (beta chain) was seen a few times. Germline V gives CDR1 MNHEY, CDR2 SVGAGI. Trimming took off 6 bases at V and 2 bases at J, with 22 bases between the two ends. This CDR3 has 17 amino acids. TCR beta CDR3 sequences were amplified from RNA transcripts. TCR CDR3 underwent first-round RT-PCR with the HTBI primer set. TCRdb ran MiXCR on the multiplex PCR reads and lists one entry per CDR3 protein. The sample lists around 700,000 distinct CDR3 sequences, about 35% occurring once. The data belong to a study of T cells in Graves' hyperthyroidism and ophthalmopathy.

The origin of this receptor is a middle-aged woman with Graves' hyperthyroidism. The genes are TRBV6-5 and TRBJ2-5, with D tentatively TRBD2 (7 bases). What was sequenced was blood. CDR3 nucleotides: TGTGCCAGCAGGAGCGGGGCCCGACTTGGGACACAAGAGACCCAGTACTTC. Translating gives CASRSGARLGTQETQYF.